Described below is a single TCR beta chain sequence and its context. Its matching antigen is unknown. Libraries were prepared by immunoSEQ multiplex PCR; TCRdb keeps only in-frame clonotypes and omits some of them. The table includes about 98,000 clones, about 82% detected once. These data belong to a study of graft-versus-host responses after intestinal transplantation. Overall study: Transplant recipients had multivisceral, liver-intestinal, or isolated intestinal grafts. Findings of the study overall: Ileal or blood samples showed some GvH clones first, and such clones were also found in recipient marrow. Early post-transplant declines in HvG were associated with peak levels of circulating GvH clones. Some patients had graft-donor T cell macrochimerism, and their allografts showed high graft-versus-host to host-versus-graft clonal ratios.

The CDR3 runs 14 residues. The germline CDR1 and CDR2 sequences are SGHAT and FQNNGV. Trimming cost V 3 bases and J 2 bases; bases outside gene matches: 2. The receptor was derived from a human patient who received an intestinal transplant, so some T cells may come from the graft donor. The chain joins TRBV11-2 to TRBJ2-3; 7 bases match TRBD2. The material was PBMCs, obtained 255 days after intestinal transplant. The CDR3 nucleotides read TGTGCCAGCAGCTTGGGAGGGTTCACAGATACGCAGTATTTT. Its translation: CASSLGGFTDTQYF.